Detailed here is one T cell receptor beta chain. These data originate in a study of blood T cell repertoires in COVID-19. Study summary: T cells, B-cell-depleted T cells, or PBMCs provided the cDNA or gDNA that served as material.

Across about two dozen US areas, participants ranged in age from roughly 18 to 95 years. Clinical history reported by participants formed the basis on which cohorts were assigned. Measured with immunoSEQ multiplex PCR; TCRdb has only the in-frame clones, and not every one. The sample has about 86,000 clones; around 89% are singletons. Sample: PBMCs or T cells enriched from blood (not recorded which). The origin of this receptor is a woman in her fifties or sixties with acute COVID-19.

The CDR3 DNA reads TGTGCCAGCTCACCAATCCCTGGCAGGGGTGATACTGAAGCTTTCTTT. Residues: CASSPIPGRGDTEAFF. The genes are TRBV18 and TRBJ1-1, with D possibly being TRBD1 (6 bases). V lost 2 bases to trimming and J lost 5 bases, with 18 bases between them. The CDR3 covers 16 residues. Germline values: CDR1 KGHSH, CDR2 LQKENI.